Within the sample, the clone carrying this T cell receptor beta chain is medium-sized (0.01 to 0.1%). Treg sorting used a CD4+CD25+CD127-/low gate. The germline V gene encodes CDR1 SGDLS and CDR2 YYNGEE. The trim removed 6 bases at V and 8 bases at J, leaving 16 bases unmatched. The CDR3 extends over 16 amino acids. Semi-nested PCR with Nested Universal Primer A followed constant-region reverse priming of full-length variable regions. One entry per CDR3 protein results from TCRdb running MiXCR on the 5' RACE reads. This sample has 32,000 or so distinct CDR3 sequences, with approximately 30% found just once.

The sample consisted of tumor-infiltrating Tregs sorted from the breast tumor. The chain joins TRBV9 to TRBJ2-1; TRBD1 aligns across 8 bases. The clonotype comes from a female donor with breast cancer. For the CDR3, the DNA is TGTGCCAGCACCCTTACAGGGAGTGCAGGGGGCGATGAGCAGTTCTTC. The encoded protein is CASTLTGSAGGDEQFF.